This T cell receptor (beta chain) was recorded in a study of cytomegalovirus exposure and HLA in healthy donors. Study-wide results and caveats: The study assumed roughly uniform donor sequencing depth for presence/absence analyses. Later on, an analysis found that several of the most significant clusters appeared to be linked to common viral pathogens, which included parvovirus B19. Only CMV serostatus was available as immune exposure information. Reports described diagnosis of cytomegalovirus status by the classifier as highly specific and sensitive.

PCR was performed using 60 Vbeta and 13 Jbeta primers. This table comes from immunoSEQ multiplex PCR, and its TCRdb copy is limited to in-frame clones, with some not included. The sample lists fewer than 200,000 clones; roughly 80% were seen once. The V and J ends lost 2 bases and 3 bases respectively, with 8 bases between them. This CDR3 region has 14 residues. The germline V gene has CDR1 MNHNY and CDR2 SVGAGI (reference sequence). Details on this clone: The antigen is undetermined.

The source is a woman between 18 and 29 years old in good health and CMV-seronegative. The V gene is TRBV6-6, the J gene TRBJ1-5, with D uncertain. Sequenced input: PBMCs. CDR3 bases: TGTGCCAGCAGTTACGGGGAGGCCAATCAGCCCCAGCATTTT. It yields the protein CASSYGEANQPQHF.